A single sample is the source of the 29 T cell receptor beta chains below, sequenced in a study of cytomegalovirus exposure and HLA in healthy donors. It was with 60 Vbeta and 13 Jbeta primers that the PCR ran. TCRdb's table, derived via immunoSEQ multiplex PCR, lists solely in-frame clones and lacks some. Here the sample spans approximately 170,000 clones, just under 75% being singletons. Sequenced input: PBMCs. These receptors all come from a woman in her twenties or thirties in good health and CMV-seropositive.

This chain joins TRBV28 and TRBJ1-2; D is possibly TRBD1 (6 bases). Germline loops: CDR1 MDHEN, CDR2 SYDVKM. Trimming removed 4 bases from V and 3 bases from J, with 18 bases in between. This CDR3 spans 16 amino acids. The CDR3 region has the DNA TGTGCCAGCAGTTACTATCTAGGACAGACTGACTATGGCTACACCTTC. It codes for CASSYYLGQTDYGYTF.

This clone was seen a handful of times. J is TRBJ2-1 and V is TRBV7-9, with TRBD2 identical over 10 bases. CDR3 size: 19 residues. CDR1 SEHNR and CDR2 FQNEAQ come from the germline V gene (reference sequence). Losses at the gene ends were 5 bases for V and 7 bases for J; bases not matched to a gene: 20. The CDR3 loop is CASSPMLSGRARGWNEQFF. The CDR3 DNA reads TGTGCCAGCAGCCCCATGTTAAGCGGGAGGGCAAGGGGTTGGAATGAGCAGTTCTTC.

This clone was detected only a few times. J is TRBJ2-7 and V is TRBV19; possible D gene TRBD2, 6 bases. The V gene's germline CDR1 is LNHDA and CDR2 SQIVND (reference sequence). V shed 0 bases and J shed 0 bases, with 12 bases lying between them. The CDR3 totals 16 residues. CDR3: CASSIEGAGPSYEQYF. The CDR3, as DNA: TGTGCCAGTAGTATAGAGGGCGCGGGGCCCTCCTACGAGCAGTACTTC. The variable domain in full, completed from reference TRBV19 and TRBJ2-7, reads DGGITQSPKYLFRKEGQNVTLSCEQNLNHDAMYWYRQDPGQGLRLIYYSQIVNDFQKGDIAEGYSVSREKKESFPLTVTSAQKNPTAFYLCASSIEGAGPSYEQYFGPGTRLTVT.

The genes are TRBV7-9 and TRBJ2-3; 7 nucleotides line up with TRBD1. CDR1 is SEHNR, CDR2 FQNEAQ, per germline (reference sequence). The CDR3 runs 15 residues. Trimming removed 5 bases from V and 0 bases from J; junction bases left unmatched: 5. The CDR3 DNA sequence: TGTGCCAGCAGCCCCGGGACAGTTAGCACAGATACGCAGTATTTT. Translated: CASSPGTVSTDTQYF.

The rearrangement joins TRBV19 to TRBJ2-2, with a possible D match to TRBD2 (7 bases). This CDR3 is built from 17 residues. V lost 5 bases and J 2 bases, leaving 18 bases between the germline ends. CDR1 and CDR2 (germline): LNHDA, SQIVND (reference sequence). CDR3 in amino acids: CASSSGGRGLNTGELFF. The CDR3 DNA follows: TGTGCCAGTAGTTCGGGGGGTCGGGGGCTCAACACCGGGGAGCTGTTTTTT.

The rearrangement joins TRBV28 to TRBJ2-5; 7 bases are shared with TRBD2. V was pared by 2 bases and J by 5 bases, with 2 bases of the junction left unmatched. The CDR3 covers 13 residues. The germline gives CDR1 MDHEN, CDR2 SYDVKM. The CDR3, as DNA: TGTGCCAGCAGTTTAGGTAGCGGGGAGACCCAGTACTTC. Its protein is CASSLGSGETQYF.

This clone was detected only once. In DNA form, the CDR3 reads TGTGCCAGTAGCCCTCCAGCTGGGCAGCCAATCTCCTACGAGCAGTACTTC. Translated: CASSPPAGQPISYEQYF. The chain couples TRBV19 to TRBJ2-7; no clear D gene. V was pared by 6 bases and J by 0 bases, with 21 bases between. This CDR3 is built from 17 residues. CDR1 and CDR2 from the germline V gene are LNHDA and SQIVND (reference sequence).

The chain carries TRBV21-1 and TRBJ2-1; the tabulated D call, TRBD1, remains unverified against the DNA. TRBV21-1 is designated a pseudogene. The CDR3 is made up of 16 amino acids. The CDR3 protein is CASSKGLGTPDNEQFF. The CDR3 nucleotides read TGTGCCAGCAGCAAAGGTCTCGGGACACCGGACAATGAGCAGTTCTTC.

V is TRBV15 and J is TRBJ1-5; no firm D call. Trimming removed 0 bases from V and 8 bases from J, with 17 bases in between. CDR1 and CDR2 from the germline V gene are LNHNV and YYDKDF (reference sequence). CDR3 length equals 16 residues. The CDR3 reads CATSRDKDSPSEPQHF. Here the CDR3 DNA reads TGTGCCACCAGCAGAGACAAGGACTCCCCTTCGGAGCCCCAGCATTTT.

The gene calls are TRBV19 and TRBJ1-5; TRBD1 aligns across 9 bases. Trimming removed 7 bases from V and 3 bases from J; junction bases left unmatched: 7. The CDR3 is made up of 15 amino acids. Per the germline V gene, CDR1 is LNHDA and CDR2 is SQIVND (reference sequence). CDR3 DNA: TGTGCCAGTATTCTCACAGGGGGCTTCAATCAGCCCCAGCATTTT. It encodes CASILTGGFNQPQHF.

V gene TRBV28 combines with J gene TRBJ2-7; 7 nucleotides agree with TRBD2. Germline assignment: CDR1 MDHEN and CDR2 SYDVKM. With V trimmed by 5 bases and J by 2 bases, 12 bases remained unmatched. This CDR3 is built from 16 residues. In nucleotides, the CDR3 is TGTGCCAGCAGTCCTTTCGGGACTATCCGTCCCTACGAGCAGTACTTC. As protein: CASSPFGTIRPYEQYF. Combining the CDR3 with reference TRBV28 and TRBJ2-7 gives the whole variable domain DVKVTQSSRYLVKRTGEKVFLECVQDMDHENMFWYRQDPGLGLRLIYFSYDVKMKEKGDIPEGYSVSREKKERFSLILESASTNQTSMYLCASSPFGTIRPYEQYFGPGTRLTVT.

The rearrangement uses TRBV5-4 and TRBJ2-7; the match to TRBD1 covers 8 bases. Germline V gives CDR1 SGHNT, CDR2 YYREEE (reference sequence). The CDR3 consists of 15 residues. V lost 4 bases, J lost 5 bases, and 11 bases stayed unmatched. CDR3 sequence reads: CASSGPEDREHEQYF. CDR3 nucleotide sequence: TGTGCCAGCAGCGGGCCCGAGGACAGGGAACACGAGCAGTACTTC.

This chain joins TRBV9 and TRBJ1-2; D might be TRBD1 (5 bases). The ends were cut back, 0 bases at V and 3 bases at J, with 9 bases in the middle. Germline CDR1 is SGDLS and CDR2 is YYNGEE. The CDR3 is 14 amino acids. The CDR3 DNA sequence: TGTGCCAGCAGCGTAGTCACGGGGGACTATGGCTACACCTTC. Amino acid sequence: CASSVVTGDYGYTF.

J is TRBJ2-6 and V is TRBV5-1; D is unresolved. V lost 0 bases, J lost 1 base, and 5 bases lay in between. The V gene's germline CDR1 is SGHRS and CDR2 YFSETQ. The CDR3 contains 15 residues. For the CDR3, the DNA is TGCGCCAGCAGCTTGGAAGCGTCTGGGGCCAACGTCCTGACTTTC. Residues: CASSLEASGANVLTF.

V usage is TRBV28 and J usage is TRBJ2-3; a weak D match, TRBD1 (5 bases). Trimming left V 2 bases short and J 5 bases short, with 5 bases between. The CDR3 sequence is 12 residues long. Germline CDR1 MDHEN, CDR2 SYDVKM. The DNA of the CDR3 is TGTGCCAGCAGTTTAAGGGGAGATACGCAGTATTTT. This codes for CASSLRGDTQYF.

In this sample, this clone turned up a few times. The genes are TRBV28 and TRBJ1-5; 7 positions match TRBD1. With 7 bases clipped from V and 5 bases from J, the junction kept 8 bases outside the gene matches. CDR3 length equals 14 residues. Germline CDR1 reads MDHEN; CDR2 reads SYDVKM. CDR3 nucleotides: TGTGCCAGCAACAATGGGGACAGTGATCAGCCCCAGCATTTT. This translates into CASNNGDSDQPQHF.

This clone was seen only once. V usage is TRBV7-8 and J usage is TRBJ2-7; 9 bases map to TRBD1. This CDR3 is 13 amino acids long. Per germline, CDR1 SGHVS and CDR2 FQNEAQ. With V trimmed by 7 bases and J by 3 bases, 4 bases remained unmatched. The CDR3 here is CASTWDRDYEQYF. The CDR3 region has the DNA TGTGCCAGCACCTGGGACAGGGACTACGAGCAGTACTTC.

The chain uses TRBV28 and TRBJ2-7, with TRBD2 as a possible D gene (6 bases). The CDR3 runs to 15 residues. Trimming took off 5 bases at V and 0 bases at J, with 14 bases between the two ends. Germline CDR1 reads MDHEN; CDR2 reads SYDVKM. The CDR3 loop is CASSNTGTASYEQYF. For the CDR3, the DNA is TGTGCCAGCAGTAATACCGGGACTGCCTCCTACGAGCAGTACTTC.

J is TRBJ1-1 and V is TRBV28; tentative D call: TRBD1 (6 bases). The CDR3 has 19 residues. CDR1 MDHEN and CDR2 SYDVKM come from the germline V gene. V shed 3 bases and J shed 2 bases, with 25 bases lying between them. This CDR3 reads CASSLAGSNWGGANTEAFF. The CDR3 DNA sequence: TGTGCCAGCAGTTTGGCCGGATCTAACTGGGGGGGGGCAAACACTGAAGCTTTCTTT. Complete variable domain (other parts from reference TRBV28 and TRBJ1-1): DVKVTQSSRYLVKRTGEKVFLECVQDMDHENMFWYRQDPGLGLRLIYFSYDVKMKEKGDIPEGYSVSREKKERFSLILESASTNQTSMYLCASSLAGSNWGGANTEAFFGQGTRLTVV.

The chain has TRBV7-8 and TRBJ2-2; 9 bases line up with TRBD2. CDR1 and CDR2 (germline): SGHVS, FQNEAQ. J was trimmed by 6 bases and V by 3 bases; bases with no gene match: 8. This CDR3 has 16 amino acids. CDR3 sequence: CASSLLREGRSGELFF. The CDR3 DNA follows: TGTGCCAGCAGCTTGTTGCGGGAGGGCCGGTCCGGGGAGCTGTTTTTT.

V gene TRBV5-1 combines with J gene TRBJ2-1, with D possibly TRBD2 on 6 matching bases. Between the trimmed V and J ends, which lost 3 bases and 2 bases, there was a span of 18 bases. Germline-derived CDR1 and CDR2 are SGHRS and YFSETQ. This CDR3 has 17 residues. In DNA, the CDR3 is TGCGCCAGCAGCTCACGCGGGAATATAGCCCCCTACAATGAGCAGTTCTTC. It encodes CASSSRGNIAPYNEQFF.

This chain links TRBV5-1 with TRBJ2-2; no clear D. Trimming stripped 7 bases from V and 0 bases from J, with 4 bases between. CDR3 length equals 12 residues. Germline assignment: CDR1 SGHRS and CDR2 YFSETQ. In DNA form, the CDR3 reads TGCGCCAGCTCCGCGAACACCGGGGAGCTGTTTTTT. Translating gives CASSANTGELFF.

V and J are TRBV6-1 and TRBJ1-1; D perhaps matches TRBD1 (6 bases). The CDR3 length is 14 residues. The germline CDR1 and CDR2 sequences are MNHNS and SASEGT. V lost 4 bases, J lost 8 bases, and 17 bases lay in between. CDR3 nucleotides: TGTGCCAGCAGTGGTCCAGGGGACGGATCCGAAGCTTTCTTT. Residues: CASSGPGDGSEAFF.

The chain is built from TRBV28 and TRBJ2-1; TRBD2 matches at 10 bases. CDR3 length: 15 amino acids. The V gene's germline CDR1 is MDHEN and CDR2 SYDVKM. After removal of 7 bases from V and 5 bases from J, the junction contained 8 bases not matched to a gene. The CDR3 nucleotides are TGTGCCAGCACCCTAAGGACTAGCGGAAACAATGAGCAGTTCTTC. Its protein product is CASTLRTSGNNEQFF.

The V gene is TRBV2, the J gene TRBJ2-7; D call uncertain. Between the trimmed V and J ends, which lost 8 bases and 0 bases, there was a span of 11 bases. CDR1 and CDR2 from the germline V gene are SNHLY and FYNNEI. This CDR3 contains 13 residues. CDR3: CASLYSSSYEQYF. In DNA, the CDR3 is TGTGCCAGCCTGTACTCGAGCTCCTACGAGCAGTACTTC.

The chain joins TRBV29-1 to TRBJ1-2, with unresolved D. This CDR3 comprises 13 residues. Germline CDR1 reads SQVTM; CDR2 reads ANQGSEA. V dropped 6 bases and J dropped 3 bases, with 14 bases sitting between them. In nucleotides, the CDR3 is TGCAGCGTAACCCACACAGTGGACTATGGCTACACCTTC. Its translation is CSVTHTVDYGYTF.

The V and J genes are TRBV29-1 and TRBJ2-2; TRBD1 matches 11 bases. Trimming took 6 bases from V and 6 from J; bases not matched to a gene: 3. Germline CDR1 and CDR2: SQVTM and ANQGSEA. This CDR3 is 13 amino acids long. The CDR3 loop reads CSVKGQGAGELFF. CDR3 sequence (DNA): TGCAGCGTGAAGGGACAGGGGGCCGGGGAGCTGTTTTTT.

This chain links TRBV15 with TRBJ2-5; 7 positions agree with TRBD2. The tail of the sequence fits TRBJ2-7 better, so the J call may be wrong. The CDR3 extends over 14 amino acids. Germline CDR1 reads LNHNV; CDR2 reads YYDKDF (reference sequence). CDR3 in amino acids: CATSRDALAHEQYF. The CDR3 DNA sequence: TGTGCCACCAGCAGAGATGCACTAGCGCACGAGCAGTACTTC.

This clone has at least ten counts. V is TRBV5-1 and J is TRBJ2-3; 12 positions match TRBD2. Germline V gene sequence: CDR1 SGHRS, CDR2 YFSETQ. The CDR3 covers 16 residues. V gave up 0 bases and J gave up 3 bases; unmatched junction bases: 2. CDR3: CASSLDLAGGTDTQYF. CDR3 DNA sequence: TGCGCCAGCAGCTTGGACCTAGCGGGAGGGACAGATACGCAGTATTTT.